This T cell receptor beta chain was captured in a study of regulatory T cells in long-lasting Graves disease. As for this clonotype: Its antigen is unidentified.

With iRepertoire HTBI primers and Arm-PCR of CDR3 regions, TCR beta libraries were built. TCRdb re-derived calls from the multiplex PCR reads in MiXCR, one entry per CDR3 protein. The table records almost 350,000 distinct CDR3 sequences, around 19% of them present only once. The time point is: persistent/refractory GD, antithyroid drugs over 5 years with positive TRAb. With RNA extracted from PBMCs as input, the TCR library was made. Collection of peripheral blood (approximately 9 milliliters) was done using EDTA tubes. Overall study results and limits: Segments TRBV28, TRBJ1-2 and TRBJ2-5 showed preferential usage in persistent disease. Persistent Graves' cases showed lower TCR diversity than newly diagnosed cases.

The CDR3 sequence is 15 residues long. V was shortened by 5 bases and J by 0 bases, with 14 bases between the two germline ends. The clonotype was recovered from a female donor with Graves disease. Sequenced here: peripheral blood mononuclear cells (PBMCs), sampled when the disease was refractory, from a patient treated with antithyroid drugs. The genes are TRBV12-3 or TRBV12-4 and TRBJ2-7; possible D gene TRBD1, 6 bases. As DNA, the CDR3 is TGTGCCAGCAGTGATACAGGGACCCTCTCCTACGAGCAGTACTTC. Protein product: CASSDTGTLSYEQYF.